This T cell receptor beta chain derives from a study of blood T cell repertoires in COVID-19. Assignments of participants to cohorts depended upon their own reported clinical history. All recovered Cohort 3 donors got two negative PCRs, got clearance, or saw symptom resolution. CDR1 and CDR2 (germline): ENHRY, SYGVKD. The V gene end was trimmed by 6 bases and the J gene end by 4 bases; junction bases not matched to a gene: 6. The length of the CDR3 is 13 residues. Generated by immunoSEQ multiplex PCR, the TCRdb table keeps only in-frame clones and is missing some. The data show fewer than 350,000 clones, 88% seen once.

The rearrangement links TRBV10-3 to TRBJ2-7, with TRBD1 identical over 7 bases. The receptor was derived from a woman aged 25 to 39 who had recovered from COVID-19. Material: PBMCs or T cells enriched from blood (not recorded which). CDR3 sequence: CAIRSGTAYEQYF. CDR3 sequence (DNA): TGTGCCATCAGGTCCGGGACAGCGTACGAGCAGTACTTC.